The next 14 T cell receptor beta chains were all read from a single sample in a study of control samples from healthy donors and cancer patients. Some clones are missing from TCRdb's copy, which holds only in-frame ones; the method was immunoSEQ multiplex PCR. The sample shows over 110,000 clones, more than 90% of them seen only once. The sequenced sample was blood. The receptors here all came from a man aged 30 to 45 in good health.

V is TRBV9 and J is TRBJ1-1, with unresolved D. Germline V gives CDR1 SGDLS, CDR2 YYNGEE. The CDR3 totals 15 residues. V was shortened by 2 bases and J by 6 bases, with 17 bases between the two germline ends. The CDR3 nucleotides are TGTGCCAGCAGCGTCCCGCCCTTAAATAGCGCTGAAGCTTTCTTT. Its translation is CASSVPPLNSAEAFF.

The CDR3 protein is CASSRRGPSYEQYF. CDR3 sequence (DNA): TGTGCCAGCAGTCGAAGGGGGCCTTCCTACGAGCAGTACTTC. The genes are TRBV7-9 and TRBJ2-7; 7 positions agree with TRBD1. The germline gives CDR1 SEHNR, CDR2 FQNEAQ (reference sequence). Trimming at V came to 6 bases and at J to 1 base, leaving 6 bases not matched to a gene. This CDR3 is 14 amino acids long.

The chain links TRBV10-3 to TRBJ1-4; D gene ambiguous. V was pared by 4 bases and J by 5 bases, with 14 bases between. Per the germline V gene, CDR1 is ENHRY and CDR2 is SYGVKD. This CDR3 is 15 amino acids long. CDR3 in amino acids: CAISGARGNNEKLFF. The DNA for the CDR3 is TGTGCCATCAGTGGGGCCAGAGGAAACAATGAAAAACTGTTTTTT.

The rearrangement uses TRBV3-1 (or the pseudogene TRBV3-2) and TRBJ2-1, with D possibly matching TRBD2 (5 bases). CDR1 and CDR2 (germline): LGHDT, YNNKEL (reference sequence). Trimming left V 0 bases short and J 4 bases short, with 10 bases between. The CDR3 totals 15 residues. The CDR3 protein is CASSQDHGNYNEQFF. In nucleotides, the CDR3 is TGTGCCAGCAGCCAAGACCACGGGAATTACAATGAGCAGTTCTTC.

The chain recombines TRBV5-5 with TRBJ1-1; weak D call: TRBD1 (6 bases). Germline V gene data show CDR1 as SGHKS and CDR2 as YYEKEE (reference sequence). The CDR3 contains 14 residues. V lost 1 base to trimming and J lost 1 base, with 8 bases between them. Here the CDR3 reads CASSLRTANTEAFF. The CDR3 bases are TGTGCCAGCAGCTTGCGGACAGCGAACACTGAAGCTTTCTTT.

The chain has TRBV4-3 and TRBJ1-2, with D perhaps TRBD1 (5 bases). Germline lookup yields CDR1 LGHNA and CDR2 YSLEER. CDR3 size: 16 residues. V dropped 3 bases and J dropped 1 base, with 15 bases sitting between them. The DNA of the CDR3 is TGCGCCAGCAGCCATTACATCGGGGGAATTAACTATGGCTACACCTTC. Translation gives CASSHYIGGINYGYTF.

The chain carries TRBV27 and TRBJ1-6, with 8 bases aligning to TRBD1. The germline V gene encodes CDR1 MNHEY and CDR2 SMNVEV (reference sequence). With V trimmed by 8 bases and J by 10 bases, 10 bases remained unmatched. The CDR3 extends over 14 amino acids. In DNA form, the CDR3 reads TGTGCCAGCGCCCGGACAGGGACGGGCTCACCCCTCCACTTT. Residues: CASARTGTGSPLHF.

The genes are TRBV28 and TRBJ1-6, with a tentative D call TRBD1 (6 bases). Germline CDR1 is MDHEN and CDR2 is SYDVKM. Trimming removed 4 bases from V and 10 bases from J, with 11 bases in between. The CDR3 spans 13 residues. CDR3 region: CASSSRTESPLHF. DNA for the CDR3: TGTGCCAGCAGTTCCCGGACAGAATCACCCCTCCACTTT.

The chain couples TRBV2 to TRBJ1-1; D is undetermined. The CDR3 totals 13 residues. The germline V gene encodes CDR1 SNHLY and CDR2 FYNNEI. Trimming left V 5 bases short and J 0 bases short, with 7 bases between. CDR3 bases: TGTGCCAGCAGTCGGGAGATGAACACTGAAGCTTTCTTT. It translates to CASSREMNTEAFF.

This rearrangement joins TRBV5-4 to TRBJ2-6; D is ambiguous. This CDR3 region has 14 residues. V lost 5 bases to trimming and J lost 2 bases, with 8 bases between them. In germline, CDR1 is SGHNT, CDR2 YYREEE (reference sequence). CDR3 region: CASRSRTGANVLTF. The DNA of the CDR3 is TGTGCCAGCAGGTCCCGGACTGGGGCCAACGTCCTGACTTTC.

The rearrangement uses TRBV6-5 and TRBJ2-1, with a tentative D call TRBD2 (5 bases). CDR1 MNHEY and CDR2 SVGAGI come from the germline V gene. The V end was cut by 6 bases, the J end by 5 bases, with 11 bases between. CDR3 length: 13 residues. The CDR3 DNA reads as TGTGCCAGCAGCCACAGCGGCCACAATGAGCAGTTCTTC. Translating gives CASSHSGHNEQFF.

The V gene is TRBV3-1 (or the pseudogene TRBV3-2), the J gene TRBJ2-5; no firm D call. Trimming stripped 2 bases from V and 0 bases from J, with 10 bases between. The CDR3 extends over 15 amino acids. Per germline, CDR1 LGHDT and CDR2 YNNKEL (reference sequence). CDR3 sequence (DNA): TGTGCCAGCAGCCAAAATGGACGGTACCAAGAGACCCAGTACTTC. This sequence encodes CASSQNGRYQETQYF.

The V call is TRBV28, the J call TRBJ2-7; D may be TRBD1 or TRBD2 (5 bases each). CDR1 and CDR2 from the germline V gene are MDHEN and SYDVKM. The V gene lost 4 bases and the J gene lost 0 bases, with 13 bases spanning the gap. The CDR3 runs to 15 residues. The CDR3 region has the DNA TGTGCCAGCAGTTCAGTCGGGGCAACCTCCTACGAGCAGTACTTC. Protein product: CASSSVGATSYEQYF. The full variable domain, completed using reference TRBV28 and TRBJ2-7, is DVKVTQSSRYLVKRTGEKVFLECVQDMDHENMFWYRQDPGLGLRLIYFSYDVKMKEKGDIPEGYSVSREKKERFSLILESASTNQTSMYLCASSSVGATSYEQYFGPGTRLTVT.

The chain carries TRBV28 and TRBJ1-5; 10 bases match TRBD1. V was clipped by 3 bases and J by 7 bases; unmatched bases: 9. Germline CDR1 is MDHEN and CDR2 is SYDVKM. The CDR3 spans 16 residues. CDR3 in DNA: TGTGCCAGCAGTTTCCCTCGACAGGGGGCAGGGCAGCCCCAGCATTTT. This sequence encodes CASSFPRQGAGQPQHF.